What follows is one T cell receptor beta chain and its context. Sequencing used immunoSEQ multiplex PCR; TCRdb keeps in-frame clones, though not all of them. Of roughly 29,000 clones listed, roughly 90% are singletons. This specimen belongs to a study of T cell changes during pregnancy in multiple sclerosis. The CDR3 runs 13 residues. Trimming cost V 2 bases and J 8 bases, with 11 bases left between them. Looked up from germline, CDR1 is MNHNS and CDR2 is SASEGT. V gene TRBV6-1 combines with J gene TRBJ2-3; TRBD1 is a possible D gene (5 bases). Material: CD4+ T cells from peripheral blood mononuclear cells, obtained in the first trimester of pregnancy. The sequence was collected from a female donor in good health, enrolled as a control in a pregnancy study. Here the CDR3 reads CASSEYPQGTQYF. CDR3 coding DNA: TGTGCCAGCAGTGAATATCCTCAGGGTACGCAGTATTTT.